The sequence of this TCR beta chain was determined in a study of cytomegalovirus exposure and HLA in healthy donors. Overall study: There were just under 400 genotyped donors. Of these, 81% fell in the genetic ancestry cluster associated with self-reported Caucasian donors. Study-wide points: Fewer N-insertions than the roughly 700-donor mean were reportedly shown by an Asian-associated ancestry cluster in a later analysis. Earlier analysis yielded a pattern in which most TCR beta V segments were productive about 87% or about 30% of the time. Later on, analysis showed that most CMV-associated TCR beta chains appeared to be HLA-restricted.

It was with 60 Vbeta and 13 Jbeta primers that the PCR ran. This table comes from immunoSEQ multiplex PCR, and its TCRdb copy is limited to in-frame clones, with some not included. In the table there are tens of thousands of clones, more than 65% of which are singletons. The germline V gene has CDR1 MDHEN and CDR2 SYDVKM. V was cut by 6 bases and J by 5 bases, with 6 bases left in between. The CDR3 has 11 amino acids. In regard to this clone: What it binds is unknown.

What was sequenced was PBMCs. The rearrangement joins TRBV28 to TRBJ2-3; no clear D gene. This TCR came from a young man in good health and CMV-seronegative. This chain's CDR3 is CASRNRDTQYF. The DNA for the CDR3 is TGTGCCAGCAGAAATAGAGATACGCAGTATTTT. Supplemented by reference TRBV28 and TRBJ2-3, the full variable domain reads DVKVTQSSRYLVKRTGEKVFLECVQDMDHENMFWYRQDPGLGLRLIYFSYDVKMKEKGDIPEGYSVSREKKERFSLILESASTNQTSMYLCASRNRDTQYFGPGTRLTVL.